This T cell receptor (beta chain) emerged from a study of molecular identifiers for immune sequencing clone quantification. This clonotype came up many times. Generation of bulk TCR libraries relied on previously described methods and listed TCR primers. From the PCR reads, TCRdb called clonotypes with MiXCR, one entry per CDR3 protein. The sample contains about 65,000 distinct CDR3 sequences, roughly 20% of which appear only once. The sequence derives from a human donor in good health. Some libraries in this study had Jurkat cell RNA spiked in. The sequenced sample consisted of naive CD8+ T cells from blood, with Jurkat cell RNA spiked in. Indicated subset: FACS-sorted CD8+CD4-CCR7+CD45RA+ naive T cells.

The CDR3 DNA sequence: TGTGCCTGGAGTTCGCTAGCGGGGTTCTACGAGCAGTACTTC. This translates into CAWSSLAGFYEQYF. The V call is TRBV30, the J call TRBJ2-7, with TRBD2 matching 9 bases. The CDR3 is made up of 14 amino acids. J lost 3 bases, V lost 2 bases, and 5 bases had no gene match. Germline CDR1 is GTSNPN and CDR2 is SVGIG (reference sequence).